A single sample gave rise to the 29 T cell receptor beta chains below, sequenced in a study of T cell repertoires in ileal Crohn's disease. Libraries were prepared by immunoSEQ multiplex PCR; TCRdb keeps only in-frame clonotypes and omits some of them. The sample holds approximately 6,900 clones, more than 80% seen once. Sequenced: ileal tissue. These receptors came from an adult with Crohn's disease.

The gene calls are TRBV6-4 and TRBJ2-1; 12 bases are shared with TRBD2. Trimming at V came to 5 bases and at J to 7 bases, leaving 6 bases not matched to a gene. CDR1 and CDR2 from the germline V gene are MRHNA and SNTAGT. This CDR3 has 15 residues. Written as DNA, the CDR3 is TGTGCCAGCAGTAGACTAGCGGGAGAAGGGAATGAGCAGTTCTTC. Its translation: CASSRLAGEGNEQFF.

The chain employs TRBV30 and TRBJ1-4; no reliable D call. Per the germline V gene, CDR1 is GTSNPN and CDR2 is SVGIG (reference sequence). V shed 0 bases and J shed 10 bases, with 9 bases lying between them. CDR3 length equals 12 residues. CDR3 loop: CAWSVRVGKLFF. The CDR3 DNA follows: TGTGCCTGGAGTGTACGGGTAGGAAAACTGTTTTTT. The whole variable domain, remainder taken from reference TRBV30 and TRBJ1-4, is SQTIHQWPATLVQPVGSPLSLECTVEGTSNPNLYWYRQAAGRGLQLLFYSVGIGQISSEVPQNLSASRPQDRQFILSSKKLLLSDSGFYLCAWSVRVGKLFFGSGTQLSVL.

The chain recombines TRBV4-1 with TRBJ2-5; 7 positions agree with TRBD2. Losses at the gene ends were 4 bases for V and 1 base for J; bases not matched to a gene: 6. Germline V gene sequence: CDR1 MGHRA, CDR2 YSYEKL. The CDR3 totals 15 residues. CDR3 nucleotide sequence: TGCGCCAGCAGCCGAGGGGAGGGGAGCCAAGAGACCCAGTACTTC. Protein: CASSRGEGSQETQYF.

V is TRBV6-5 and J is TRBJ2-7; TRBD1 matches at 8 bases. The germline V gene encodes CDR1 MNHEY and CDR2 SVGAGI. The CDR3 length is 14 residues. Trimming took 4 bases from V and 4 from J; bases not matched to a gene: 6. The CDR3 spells CASSFTGGAYEQYF. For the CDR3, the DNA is TGTGCCAGCAGTTTTACAGGGGGTGCATACGAGCAGTACTTC.

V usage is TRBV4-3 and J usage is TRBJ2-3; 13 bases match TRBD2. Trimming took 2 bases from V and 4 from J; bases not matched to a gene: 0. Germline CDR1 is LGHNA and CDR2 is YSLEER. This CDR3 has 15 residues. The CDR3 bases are TGCGCCAGCAGCCAAACTAGCGGGAGGGCAGATACGCAGTATTTT. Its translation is CASSQTSGRADTQYF.

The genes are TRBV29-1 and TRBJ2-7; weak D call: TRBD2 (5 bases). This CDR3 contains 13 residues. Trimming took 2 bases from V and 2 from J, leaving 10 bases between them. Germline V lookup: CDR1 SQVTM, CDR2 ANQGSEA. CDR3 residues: CSVESGVTYEQYF. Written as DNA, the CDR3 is TGCAGCGTTGAAAGCGGAGTAACCTACGAGCAGTACTTC.

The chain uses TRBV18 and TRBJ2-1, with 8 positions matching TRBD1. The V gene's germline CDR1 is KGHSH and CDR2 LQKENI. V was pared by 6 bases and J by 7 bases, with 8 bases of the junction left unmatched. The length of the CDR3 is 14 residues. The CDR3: CASSPTGVQNEQFF. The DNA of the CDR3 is TGTGCCAGCTCCCCGACAGGGGTGCAAAATGAGCAGTTCTTC. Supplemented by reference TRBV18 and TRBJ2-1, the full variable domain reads NAGVMQNPRHLVRRRGQEARLRCSPMKGHSHVYWYRQLPEEGLKFMVYLQKENIIDESGMPKERFSAEFPKEGPSILRIQQVVRGDSAAYFCASSPTGVQNEQFFGPGTRLTVL.

In DNA, the CDR3 is TGTGCCAGCAGCCAAGAGGGGGCGGGCAATCAGCCCCAGCATTTT. Protein sequence: CASSQEGAGNQPQHF. V usage is TRBV4-2 and J usage is TRBJ1-5, with D maybe TRBD1 (6 bases). The V gene's germline CDR1 is LGHNA and CDR2 YNFKEQ. This CDR3 has 15 residues. V was trimmed by 0 bases and J by 2 bases, leaving 8 bases between them.

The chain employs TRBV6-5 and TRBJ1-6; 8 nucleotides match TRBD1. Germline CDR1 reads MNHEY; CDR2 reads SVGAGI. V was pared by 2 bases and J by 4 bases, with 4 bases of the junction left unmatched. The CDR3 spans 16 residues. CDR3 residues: CASSYGDRFYNSPLHF. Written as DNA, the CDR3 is TGTGCCAGCAGTTACGGGGACAGGTTTTATAATTCACCCCTCCACTTT.

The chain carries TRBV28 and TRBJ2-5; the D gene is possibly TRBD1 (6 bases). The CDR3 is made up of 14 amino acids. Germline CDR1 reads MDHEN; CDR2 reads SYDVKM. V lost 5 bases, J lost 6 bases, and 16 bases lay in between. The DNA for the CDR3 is TGTGCCAGCAGTCCACCAGGGGATAGTCAGACCCAGTACTTC. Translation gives CASSPPGDSQTQYF. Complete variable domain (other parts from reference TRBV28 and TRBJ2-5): DVKVTQSSRYLVKRTGEKVFLECVQDMDHENMFWYRQDPGLGLRLIYFSYDVKMKEKGDIPEGYSVSREKKERFSLILESASTNQTSMYLCASSPPGDSQTQYFGPGTRLLVL.

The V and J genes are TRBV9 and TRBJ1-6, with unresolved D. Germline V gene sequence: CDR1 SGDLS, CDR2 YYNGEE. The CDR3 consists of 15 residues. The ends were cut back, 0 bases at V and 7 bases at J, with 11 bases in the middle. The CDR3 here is CASSVEGRRNSPLHF. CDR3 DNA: TGTGCCAGCAGCGTAGAAGGGAGGAGGAATTCACCCCTCCACTTT.

The CDR3 DNA is TGTGCCAGCAGCTCCGGACAGTACGAGCAGTACTTC. This sequence encodes CASSSGQYEQYF. The rearrangement joins TRBV28 to TRBJ2-7, with D possibly matching TRBD1 (6 bases). The germline V and J ends were trimmed by 6 bases and 4 bases, with 10 bases remaining between them. The CDR3 is made up of 12 amino acids. Germline lookup yields CDR1 MDHEN and CDR2 SYDVKM.

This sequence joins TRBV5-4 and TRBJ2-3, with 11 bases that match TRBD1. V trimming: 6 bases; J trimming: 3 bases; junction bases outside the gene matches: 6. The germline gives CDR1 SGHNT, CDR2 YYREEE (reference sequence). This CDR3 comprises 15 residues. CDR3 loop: CASKGQGAGTDTQYF. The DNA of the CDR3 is TGTGCCAGCAAAGGACAGGGGGCTGGGACAGATACGCAGTATTTT. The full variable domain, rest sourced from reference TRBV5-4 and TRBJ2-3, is ETGVTQSPTHLIKTRGQQVTLRCSSQSGHNTVSWYQQALGQGPQFIFQYYREEENGRGNFPPRFSGLQFPNYSSELNVNALELDDSALYLCASKGQGAGTDTQYFGPGTRLTVL.

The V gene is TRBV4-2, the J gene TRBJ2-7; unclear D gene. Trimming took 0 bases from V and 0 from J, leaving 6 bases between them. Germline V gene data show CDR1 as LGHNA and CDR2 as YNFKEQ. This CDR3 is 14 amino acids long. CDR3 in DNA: TGTGCCAGCAGCCAAGATTTCTCCTCCTACGAGCAGTACTTC. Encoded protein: CASSQDFSSYEQYF.

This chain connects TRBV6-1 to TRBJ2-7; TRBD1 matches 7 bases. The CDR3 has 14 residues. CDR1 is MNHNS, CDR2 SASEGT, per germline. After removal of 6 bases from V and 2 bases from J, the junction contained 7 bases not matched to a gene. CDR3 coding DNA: TGTGCCAGCAGCACCACCGGGACAGCCTACGAGCAGTACTTC. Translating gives CASSTTGTAYEQYF.

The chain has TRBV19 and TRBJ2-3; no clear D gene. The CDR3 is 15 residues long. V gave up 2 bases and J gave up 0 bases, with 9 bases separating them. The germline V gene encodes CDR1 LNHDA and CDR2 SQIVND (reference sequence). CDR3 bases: TGTGCCAGTAGTATAATGGGCCTTAGCACAGATACGCAGTATTTT. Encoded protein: CASSIMGLSTDTQYF.

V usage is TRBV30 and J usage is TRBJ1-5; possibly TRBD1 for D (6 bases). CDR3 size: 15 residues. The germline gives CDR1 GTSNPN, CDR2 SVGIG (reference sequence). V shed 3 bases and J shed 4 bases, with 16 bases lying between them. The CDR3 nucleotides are TGTGCCTGGAGAGACGGGAGGGGGAGGAATCAGCCCCAGCATTTT. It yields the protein CAWRDGRGRNQPQHF.

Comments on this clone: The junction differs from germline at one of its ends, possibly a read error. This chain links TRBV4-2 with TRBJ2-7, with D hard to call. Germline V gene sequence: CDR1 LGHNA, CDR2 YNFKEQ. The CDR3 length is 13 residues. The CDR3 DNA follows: TGTGCCAGCAGCCAAGGAGTCTTCTACGAGCGGTACTTC. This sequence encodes CASSQGVFYERYF.

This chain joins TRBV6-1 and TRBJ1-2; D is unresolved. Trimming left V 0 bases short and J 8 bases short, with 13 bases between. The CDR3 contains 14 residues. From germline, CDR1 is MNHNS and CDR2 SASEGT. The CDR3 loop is CASSEALSSFGYTF. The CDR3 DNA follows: TGTGCCAGCAGTGAAGCTTTATCGTCCTTCGGCTACACCTTC.

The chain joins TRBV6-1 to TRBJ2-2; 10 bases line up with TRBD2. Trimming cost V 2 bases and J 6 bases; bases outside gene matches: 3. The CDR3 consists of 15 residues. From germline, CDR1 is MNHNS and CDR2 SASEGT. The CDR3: CASSELSGRAGELFF. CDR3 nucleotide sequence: TGTGCCAGCAGTGAACTGAGCGGGAGGGCCGGGGAGCTGTTTTTT.

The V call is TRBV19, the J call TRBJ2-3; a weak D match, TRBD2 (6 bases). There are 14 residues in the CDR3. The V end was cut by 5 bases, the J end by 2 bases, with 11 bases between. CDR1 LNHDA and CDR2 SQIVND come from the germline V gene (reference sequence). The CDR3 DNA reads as TGTGCCAGTAGTCCGCGGGGCCACACAGATACGCAGTATTTT. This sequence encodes CASSPRGHTDTQYF. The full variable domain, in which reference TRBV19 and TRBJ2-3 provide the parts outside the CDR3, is DGGITQSPKYLFRKEGQNVTLSCEQNLNHDAMYWYRQDPGQGLRLIYYSQIVNDFQKGDIAEGYSVSREKKESFPLTVTSAQKNPTAFYLCASSPRGHTDTQYFGPGTRLTVL.

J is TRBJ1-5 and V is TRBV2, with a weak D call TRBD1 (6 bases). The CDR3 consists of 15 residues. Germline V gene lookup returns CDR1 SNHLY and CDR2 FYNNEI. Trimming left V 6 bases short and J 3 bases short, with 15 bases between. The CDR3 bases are TGTGCCAGCAGGGCTCAGGGGCTCCTCAATCAGCCCCAGCATTTT. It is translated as CASRAQGLLNQPQHF.

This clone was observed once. CDR3 sequence (DNA): TGTGCCTGGAGCGTGGGACAGGTGATCAACACCATATATTTT. It specifies CAWSVGQVINTIYF. This sequence joins TRBV30 and TRBJ1-3, with TRBD1 matching 8 bases. With 3 bases clipped from V and 7 bases from J, the junction kept 8 bases outside the gene matches. The CDR3 runs to 14 residues. Germline V gene sequence: CDR1 GTSNPN, CDR2 SVGIG (reference sequence). The full variable domain, rest sourced from reference TRBV30 and TRBJ1-3, is SQTIHQWPATLVQPVGSPLSLECTVEGTSNPNLYWYRQAAGRGLQLLFYSVGIGQISSEVPQNLSASRPQDRQFILSSKKLLLSDSGFYLCAWSVGQVINTIYFGEGSWLTVV.

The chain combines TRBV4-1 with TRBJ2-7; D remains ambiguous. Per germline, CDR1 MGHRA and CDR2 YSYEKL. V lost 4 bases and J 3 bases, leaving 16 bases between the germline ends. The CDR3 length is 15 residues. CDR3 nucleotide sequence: TGCGCCAGCAGCCTTGCCGTTCAAGCCCGCTACGAGCAGTACTTC. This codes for CASSLAVQARYEQYF.

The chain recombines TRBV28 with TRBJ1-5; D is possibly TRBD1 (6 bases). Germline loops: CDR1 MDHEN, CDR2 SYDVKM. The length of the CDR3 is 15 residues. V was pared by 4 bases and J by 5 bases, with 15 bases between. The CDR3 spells CASSSVRDTHQPQHF. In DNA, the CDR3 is TGTGCCAGCAGTTCAGTACGGGACACCCATCAGCCCCAGCATTTT.

CDR3 protein: CASSVGLGTVYGYTF. CDR3 DNA: TGTGCCAGCAGCGTAGGGTTGGGGACAGTCTATGGCTACACCTTC. The chain employs TRBV9 and TRBJ1-2; 7 bases are a match to TRBD1. The CDR3 totals 15 residues. Trimming at V came to 0 bases and at J to 4 bases, leaving 6 bases not matched to a gene. Germline V gene sequence: CDR1 SGDLS, CDR2 YYNGEE.

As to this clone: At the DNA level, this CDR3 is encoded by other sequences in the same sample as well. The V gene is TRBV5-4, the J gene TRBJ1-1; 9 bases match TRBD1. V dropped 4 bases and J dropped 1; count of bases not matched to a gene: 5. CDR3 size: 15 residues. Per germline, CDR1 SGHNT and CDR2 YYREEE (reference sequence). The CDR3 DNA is TGTGCCAGCAGCACGGGACAGGGATGGAACACTGAAGCTTTCTTT. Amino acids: CASSTGQGWNTEAFF. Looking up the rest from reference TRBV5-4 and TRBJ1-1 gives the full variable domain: ETGVTQSPTHLIKTRGQQVTLRCSSQSGHNTVSWYQQALGQGPQFIFQYYREEENGRGNFPPRFSGLQFPNYSSELNVNALELDDSALYLCASSTGQGWNTEAFFGQGTRLTVV.

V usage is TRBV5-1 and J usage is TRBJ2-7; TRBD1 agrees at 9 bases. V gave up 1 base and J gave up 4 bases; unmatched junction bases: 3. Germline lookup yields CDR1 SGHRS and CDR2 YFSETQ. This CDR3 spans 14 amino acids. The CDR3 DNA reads TGCGCCAGCAGCTTGTACGGGACAGGGTACGAGCAGTACTTC. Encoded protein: CASSLYGTGYEQYF.

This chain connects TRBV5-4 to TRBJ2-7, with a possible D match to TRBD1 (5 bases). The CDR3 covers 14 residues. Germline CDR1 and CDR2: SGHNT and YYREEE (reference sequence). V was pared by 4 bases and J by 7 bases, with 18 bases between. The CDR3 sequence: CASSLGQPPREQYF. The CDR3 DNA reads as TGTGCCAGCAGCCTAGGACAACCCCCTCGGGAGCAGTACTTC.